A selection of T cell receptor beta chains follows, all from one sample in a study of T cell responses to AZD1222 COVID-19 vaccine. The method was immunoSEQ multiplex PCR; TCRdb's version includes in-frame clones alone and lacks a portion of them. The data contain around 130,000 clones, about 89% of them seen just once; the ten biggest clones take up 7% to 9%. Sequencing used peripheral blood, obtained 28 days after the second dose of the MenACWY control vaccine. The receptors originated from an adult who received the MenACWY meningococcal vaccine as a control. Each CDR3 is given without its conserved first and last residue.

V gene: TRBV5-1
CDR3 protein: ASSPLLGGANTGELF

V gene: TRBV7-9
CDR3 protein: ASSLALDRAAYEQY

V gene: TRBV18
CDR3 protein: ASPAPDYEQY

V gene: TRBV29-1
CDR3 protein: SIDPGGTGELF

V gene: TRBV29-1
CDR3 protein: SVAETGGLMNTEAF

V gene: TRBV29-1
CDR3 protein: SVDRDFEKLF

V gene: TRBV15
CDR3 protein: ATSPQGASEAF

V gene: TRBV12-3/TRBV12-4
CDR3 protein: ASSLGGNTIY

V gene: TRBV6-5
CDR3 protein: ASSLEGAEQY

V gene: TRBV19
CDR3 protein: AKPGQGVNEQF

V gene: TRBV23-1
CDR3 protein: ASTTGERSGTSYNEQF

V gene: TRBV6-6
CDR3 protein: ASVRDTTDTEAF

V gene: TRBV9
CDR3 protein: ASSVQGRTGELF

V gene: TRBV27
CDR3 protein: ASSLGIGSYEQY

V gene: TRBV10-3
CDR3 protein: AISQRGSQETQY

V gene: TRBV6-2/TRBV6-3
CDR3 protein: ASSRGLAGSYEQY

V gene: TRBV7-3
CDR3 protein: ASSPQADPYNEQF

V gene: TRBV7-9
CDR3 protein: ASSLTDRPYQPQH

V gene: TRBV20-1
CDR3 protein: SASSGGAYNEQF

V gene: TRBV28
CDR3 protein: ASSQHRWELF

V gene: TRBV6-6
CDR3 protein: ASSYPPETSGAQQY

V gene: TRBV19
CDR3 protein: ASSTEWTAQETQY

V gene: TRBV3-1/TRBV3-2
CDR3 protein: ASSPLDRGGTEAF

V gene: TRBV28
CDR3 protein: ASSQRLPYEQY

V gene: TRBV29-1
CDR3 protein: SVRVGLSYGYT

V gene: TRBV9
CDR3 protein: ASSVQGTAGNTIY

V gene: TRBV3-1/TRBV3-2
CDR3 protein: ASSPHRGQGVEQY

V gene: TRBV11-3
CDR3 protein: ASSLGGQGTDTQY

V gene: TRBV19
CDR3 protein: ASSGQGDSPLH

V gene: TRBV27
CDR3 protein: ASSFRGYYGYT

V gene: TRBV28
CDR3 protein: ASSLGPNTYEQY

V gene: TRBV19
CDR3 protein: ASSIDQGVYTEAF

V gene: TRBV28
CDR3 protein: ASSFSWGGTYNEQF

V gene: TRBV2
CDR3 protein: ASSEWGAGELF

V gene: TRBV6-2/TRBV6-3
CDR3 protein: ASSRSGEGSYEQY

V gene: TRBV5-1
CDR3 protein: ASSLGPSGTDTQY

V gene: TRBV24-1
CDR3 protein: ATSDAYRGAF

V gene: TRBV20-1
CDR3 protein: SAVRTLTQH

V gene: TRBV19
CDR3 protein: ATRGAGYEQY

V gene: TRBV2
CDR3 protein: ASSMDRANSYEQY

V gene: TRBV28
CDR3 protein: ASGTSGSYNEQF